Shown below are 3 T cell receptor beta chains from a single sample sequenced in a study of Ad26.COV2.S vaccination and SARS-CoV-2 variants. The data were produced by immunoSEQ multiplex PCR, yet TCRdb's version contains in-frame clones alone and is incomplete. The sample contains 250,000 to 300,000 clones, around 87% of which appear only once. Treatment meaning: around 19 received Ad26.COV2.S at low or high dose, single or two shots; about five received placebo; per-sample allocation not given. Day 63 after the first injection of vaccine or placebo was the sampling time. The material was peripheral blood, obtained in a trial of Ad26.COV2.S vaccine versus placebo. The receptors originated from a person aged 18 to 59 who received the Ad26.COV2.S COVID-19 vaccine or a placebo.

This chain connects TRBV2 to TRBJ2-3; TRBD2 is a possible D gene (7 bases). From germline, CDR1 is SNHLY and CDR2 FYNNEI. There are 14 residues in the CDR3. V gave up 8 bases and J gave up 0 bases, with 12 bases separating them. CDR3: CASHRGASTDTQYF. CDR3 nucleotide sequence: TGTGCCAGCCACCGGGGGGCGAGCACAGATACGCAGTATTTT.

This clone was counted a few times. The chain has TRBV30 and TRBJ2-6, with D hard to call. Germline loops: CDR1 GTSNPN, CDR2 SVGIG (reference sequence). V was trimmed by 2 bases and J by 0 bases, leaving 5 bases between them. CDR3 length equals 14 residues. CDR3 in amino acids: CAWSRDSGANVLTF. CDR3 bases: TGTGCCTGGAGTCGAGACTCTGGGGCCAACGTCCTGACTTTC.

In its sample, this clone was seen a few times. J is TRBJ1-5 and V is TRBV5-1, with a possible D match to TRBD1 (6 bases). The CDR3 contains 15 residues. V gave up 2 bases and J gave up 5 bases, with 14 bases separating them. CDR1 and CDR2 from the germline V gene are SGHRS and YFSETQ. As DNA, the CDR3 is TGCGCCAGCAGCTTAGAGGGGGATGAAGATCAGCCCCAGCATTTT. It is translated as CASSLEGDEDQPQHF.